The present entry profiles one TCR beta chain with its context. Those who participated ranged in age from roughly 18 to 90 years and resided in 20 to 30 US areas. The authors' processing: Researchers report that nucleated cell counts were estimated from reference gene primer amplification. Profiled with immunoSEQ multiplex PCR; TCRdb holds only in-frame clones, not every one. Clone size and the V and J calls come from that table; the DNA yielded D and trimming. The profile shows 270,000 or so clones, 70% to 90% of them singletons. This record comes from a study of blood T cell repertoires in COVID-19. Overall study context: T cells, B-cell-depleted T cells, or PBMCs provided the cDNA or gDNA that served as material.

CDR1 and CDR2 from the germline V gene are KGHSH and LQKENI. The ends lost 0 bases at V and 4 bases at J; junction bases unmatched: 1. The CDR3 is made up of 15 amino acids. The TCR comes from a woman aged 40 to 50 with acute COVID-19. Sequencing was done on a sample of PBMCs or T cells enriched from blood (not recorded which). The chain uses TRBV18 and TRBJ2-5; TRBD2 aligns across 11 bases. This CDR3 reads CASSPPGTSGETQYF. The CDR3 region has the DNA TGTGCCAGCTCACCACCGGGGACTAGCGGAGAGACCCAGTACTTC.